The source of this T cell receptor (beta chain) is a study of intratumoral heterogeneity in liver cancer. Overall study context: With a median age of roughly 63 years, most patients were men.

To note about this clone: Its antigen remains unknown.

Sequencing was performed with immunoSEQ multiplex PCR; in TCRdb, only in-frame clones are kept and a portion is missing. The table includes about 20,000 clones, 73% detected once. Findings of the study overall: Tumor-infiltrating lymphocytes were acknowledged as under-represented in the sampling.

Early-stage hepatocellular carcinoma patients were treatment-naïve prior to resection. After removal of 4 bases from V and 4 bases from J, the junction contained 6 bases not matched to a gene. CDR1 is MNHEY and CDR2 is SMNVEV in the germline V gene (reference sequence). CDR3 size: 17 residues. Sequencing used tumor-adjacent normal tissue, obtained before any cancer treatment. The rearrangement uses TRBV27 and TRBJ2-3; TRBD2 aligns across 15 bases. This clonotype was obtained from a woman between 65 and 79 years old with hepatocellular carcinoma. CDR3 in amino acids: CASSSRTSGRVADTQYF. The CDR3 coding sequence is TGTGCCAGCAGTTCCCGGACTAGCGGGAGGGTCGCAGATACGCAGTATTTT.